Detailed here is one T cell receptor (beta chain). Its antigen is unknown. The data stem from a study of long-term antiretroviral therapy in people with HIV. Study-wide findings and caveats: Clonotypes expanded prior to ART showed repertoire dominance at all sampled time points.

Sequencing relied on immunoSEQ assay v3.0, run at survey level. Generated by immunoSEQ multiplex PCR, the TCRdb table keeps only in-frame clones and is missing some. Of fewer than 8,500 clones listed, 73% were seen once; the top ten hold about 30%. Treated in the United States were all of the participants with HIV. Germline-derived CDR1 and CDR2 are SEHNR and FQNEAQ (reference sequence). V was clipped by 5 bases and J by 1 base; unmatched bases: 5. The CDR3 spans 15 residues. The sequence came from a man aged 35-49 years with HIV. Specimen: unsorted PBMCs, collected 0.2 years after starting antiretroviral therapy. The chain combines TRBV7-9 with TRBJ2-7, with 10 bases matching TRBD2. In nucleotides, the CDR3 is TGTGCCAGCAGCGGGTTGACTAGCGGGTCCTACGAGCAGTACTTC. Amino acids: CASSGLTSGSYEQYF.